What follows are 16 T cell receptor beta chains derived from one specimen sequenced in a study of response to subunit inactivated influenza vaccine. TCRdb reanalysed the RT-PCR reads using MiXCR and keeps one entry per CDR3 protein. Among about 190,000 distinct CDR3 sequences, 14% were seen once, and the ten largest hold about 25%. Sequencing was performed on CD8+ T cells sorted from PBMCs, taken more than 4 days after vaccination. The receptors shown here come from a man in his fifties who received an inactivated influenza vaccine.

This clonotype was observed a handful of times. The chain is built from TRBV20-1 and TRBJ2-1; D possibly corresponds to TRBD2 (6 bases). Germline V gene sequence: CDR1 DFQATT, CDR2 SNEGSKA (reference sequence). There are 16 residues in the CDR3. The V end lost 3 bases, the J end lost 1 base, and 16 bases lay between the germline ends. Written as DNA, the CDR3 is TGCAGTGCTAGTAGGATTGCGGGACGGTCCTACAATGAGCAGTTCTTC. Amino acids: CSASRIAGRSYNEQFF.

This clonotype was counted a few times. The rearrangement uses TRBV6-1 and TRBJ1-1; 11 nucleotides agree with TRBD1. V gave up 6 bases and J gave up 2 bases; unmatched junction bases: 2. This CDR3 spans 14 amino acids. The V gene's germline CDR1 is MNHNS and CDR2 SASEGT. In DNA, the CDR3 is TGTGCCAGCAGGGGGACAGGGGGAAACACTGAAGCTTTCTTT. Its translation: CASRGTGGNTEAFF.

The chain joins TRBV28 to TRBJ2-5; no reliable D call. CDR1 is MDHEN and CDR2 is SYDVKM in the germline V gene. Trimming removed 6 bases from V and 5 bases from J, with 25 bases in between. There are 17 residues in the CDR3. CDR3 residues: CASSPPHGTIHRETQYF. CDR3 DNA sequence: TGTGCCAGCAGCCCACCACATGGAACTATCCACCGGGAGACCCAGTACTTC.

The rearrangement joins TRBV7-2 to TRBJ2-1; tentatively, D is TRBD1 (6 bases). V was shortened by 2 bases and J by 0 bases, with 14 bases between the two germline ends. CDR1 is SGHTA and CDR2 is FQGNSA in the germline V gene. The CDR3 length is 17 residues. The CDR3 bases are TGTGCCAGCAGCTTACCGGCAGGGGCGAGCTCCTACAATGAGCAGTTCTTC. Translated, it gives CASSLPAGASSYNEQFF.

In its sample, this clonotype was seen a few times. The chain couples TRBV6-5 to TRBJ2-7; maybe TRBD2 (5 bases). The germline V gene encodes CDR1 MNHEY and CDR2 SVGAGI. The CDR3 runs to 14 residues. V was shortened by 7 bases and J by 4 bases, with 17 bases between the two germline ends. For the CDR3, the DNA is TGTGCCAGCACTTCACCGGGGTCGTCGTACGAGCAGTACTTC. The encoded protein is CASTSPGSSYEQYF.

This clonotype was seen ten or more times. The chain joins TRBV27 to TRBJ1-1; 7 nucleotides line up with TRBD1. This CDR3 is 13 amino acids long. After removal of 9 bases from V and 2 bases from J, the junction contained 6 bases not matched to a gene. The germline V gene has CDR1 MNHEY and CDR2 SMNVEV (reference sequence). CDR3 sequence reads: CARTGEGNTEAFF. In nucleotides, the CDR3 is TGTGCCAGAACAGGGGAGGGAAACACTGAAGCTTTCTTT.

The CDR3: CASSQFGDRGQKGYTF. CDR3 sequence (DNA): TGTGCCAGCAGCCAATTCGGAGACCGAGGACAGAAGGGCTACACCTTC. The chain couples TRBV14 to TRBJ1-2; the D gene is possibly TRBD1 (6 bases). The V end lost 2 bases, the J end lost 8 bases, and 21 bases lay between the germline ends. CDR3 length: 16 amino acids. CDR1 and CDR2 from the germline V gene are SGHDN and FVKESK.

This clonotype was seen more than once but under ten times. The chain carries TRBV6-2 or TRBV6-3 and TRBJ2-7, with D maybe TRBD1 (6 bases). The CDR3 is made up of 15 amino acids. Trimming shortened V by 5 bases and J by 5 bases, and 19 bases separated the two germline ends. The V gene's germline CDR1 is MNHEY and CDR2 SVGEGT. In nucleotides, the CDR3 is TGTGCCAGCAGTGCCCCGGGACACGGCCCAAACGAGCAGTACTTC. Translation gives CASSAPGHGPNEQYF.

In DNA, the CDR3 is TGTGCCAGCAGCGTAGGGTTAGGGTCCGAGCAGTACTTC. Encoded protein: CASSVGLGSEQYF. This chain uses TRBV9 with TRBJ2-7, with D hard to call. CDR1 is SGDLS and CDR2 is YYNGEE in the germline V gene. The CDR3 has 13 amino acids. Trimming stripped 0 bases from V and 6 bases from J, with 10 bases between.

The CDR3 coding sequence is TGCGCCAGCAGCTGGTCAGGGGTTCTCTACAATGAGCAGTTCTTC. As protein: CASSWSGVLYNEQFF. The chain has TRBV5-1 and TRBJ2-1; tentatively, D is TRBD1 (6 bases). This CDR3 is 15 amino acids long. V was trimmed by 3 bases and J by 3 bases, leaving 13 bases between them. Looked up from germline, CDR1 is SGHRS and CDR2 is YFSETQ.

A note on this clonotype: A read error may produce the germline difference seen at one junction end. This chain uses TRBV12-3 or TRBV12-4 with TRBJ1-5; D remains ambiguous. CDR3 length equals 14 residues. Here the CDR3 DNA reads TGTGCCAGCAGTTTGTACGGTAGCAATCAGCCCCAGCCTTTT. Residues: CASSLYGSNQPQPF.

This clonotype appeared a few times. The chain couples TRBV14 to TRBJ2-5; tentative D call: TRBD1 (5 bases). The CDR3 is made up of 14 amino acids. Trimming removed 4 bases from V and 5 bases from J, with 14 bases in between. CDR1 is SGHDN and CDR2 is FVKESK in the germline V gene. CDR3 protein: CASSRTSVWETQYF. DNA for the CDR3: TGTGCCAGCAGCCGGACAAGCGTATGGGAGACCCAGTACTTC.

This clonotype was seen more than once but under ten times. The chain is built from TRBV4-1 and TRBJ2-1; D is perhaps TRBD2 (6 bases). CDR3 length: 15 residues. Germline values: CDR1 MGHRA, CDR2 YSYEKL. V was cut by 7 bases and J by 5 bases, with 18 bases left in between. CDR3 in amino acids: CASTPMVGGNNEQFF. In nucleotides, the CDR3 is TGCGCCAGCACCCCGATGGTGGGGGGTAACAATGAGCAGTTCTTC.

This clonotype was counted at least ten times. The chain employs TRBV5-1 and TRBJ2-1; D unclear. Germline lookup yields CDR1 SGHRS and CDR2 YFSETQ. Trimming cost V 5 bases and J 0 bases, with 3 bases left between them. CDR3 length: 12 amino acids. The CDR3 here is CASRSSYNEQFF. The CDR3 DNA is TGCGCCAGCAGAAGCTCCTACAATGAGCAGTTCTTC.

CDR3 sequence (DNA): TGTGCCAGCAGCTCCAGAAACTTACCTACCTACGAGCAGTACTTC. It codes for CASSSRNLPTYEQYF. This sequence joins TRBV6-2 or TRBV6-3 and TRBJ2-7; no definite D call. V lost 6 bases and J lost 2, with 17 bases in between. This CDR3 is built from 15 residues. CDR1 MNHEY and CDR2 SVGEGT come from the germline V gene.

The V and J genes are TRBV5-1 and TRBJ1-1, with 7 bases matching TRBD1. The CDR3 spans 14 residues. After removal of 0 bases from V and 5 bases from J, the junction contained 4 bases not matched to a gene. Germline CDR1 reads SGHRS; CDR2 reads YFSETQ. The CDR3 spells CASSLDAGGTEAFF. The CDR3 DNA is TGCGCCAGCAGCTTGGATGCAGGGGGGACTGAAGCTTTCTTT.